This TCR beta chain was captured in a study of T-cell memory formation after mild COVID-19. Overall study results and limits: Among clones peaking at day 37 in the second wave, SARS-CoV-2 specificity remained unconfirmed. CD4+ contracting clones lay mainly in CM and EM, CD8+ ones in EMRA. The pre-infection memory compartment contained some responding clones, suggesting cross-reactive memory joined.

Only a few counts were recorded for this clonotype. Its antigen is not known. CDR3 length: 15 residues. The V gene lost 3 bases and the J gene lost 8 bases, with 16 bases spanning the gap. Germline lookup yields CDR1 MNHEY and CDR2 SVGAGI. MiXCR, run by TCRdb on the 5' RACE reads, gives a single entry per CDR3 protein. The sample consists of hundreds of thousands of distinct CDR3 sequences, roughly a fifth of them appearing once. The sequencing input was PBMCs or a T cell subset sorted from them (not recorded which). This chain connects TRBV6-5 to TRBJ1-4, with D possibly TRBD1 on 5 matching bases. The TCR comes from an adult woman who had mild COVID-19 (a few samples of this study predate the infection). Cell type and time point are not known. As DNA, the CDR3 is TGTGCCAGCAGTTATCTCGGGAGAGGGGAGGAAAAACTGTTTTTT. Protein sequence: CASSYLGRGEEKLFF.